This T cell receptor beta chain was retrieved from a study of OX40 agonist ivuxolimab in advanced cancers. Study context: Patients received ivuxolimab, an agonistic anti-OX40 (CD134) antibody. Study outcomes and limitations: Both blood CD4+ and CD8+ T cells showed clonal growth by week 6 at 0.1 to 3.0 mg/kg.

The V gene's germline CDR1 is GTSNPN and CDR2 SVGIG (reference sequence). The CDR3 sequence is 15 residues long. Data came from immunoSEQ multiplex PCR; TCRdb stores just in-frame clones and leaves some out. The table has about 100,000 clones, approximately 90% seen once. This clone was detected once. What it recognizes is unknown. One junction end disagrees with the germline gene, perhaps due to a read error. The chain joins TRBV30 to TRBJ1-2; maybe TRBD1 (6 bases). Sample: CD4+ or CD8+ T cells sorted from blood, taken in a trial of the OX40 agonist ivuxolimab. The source is an adult with an advanced solid tumor such as melanoma, head and neck, liver or kidney cancer. This chain's CDR3 is CAWRGAANRFFPSIF. The CDR3 DNA reads TGTGCCTGGAGGGGGGCAGCTAACCGATTTTTCCCCTCTATCTTC.